This entry lists 8 T cell receptor beta chains sequenced from one sample in a study of T-cell memory formation after mild COVID-19. TCRdb used MiXCR to reprocess the 5' RACE reads, holding one entry per CDR3 protein. The sample shows tens of thousands of distinct CDR3 sequences, approximately 15% of them seen only once. The sequenced sample was PBMCs or a T cell subset sorted from them (not recorded which). The origin of the receptors is an adult woman who had mild COVID-19 (a few samples of this study predate the infection). Cell type and time point are not known.

The J gene is TRBJ1-2, the V gene TRBV4-3, with 9 nucleotides matching TRBD1. J gave up 8 bases and V 0 bases, and 7 bases lay outside the gene matches. The germline CDR1 and CDR2 sequences are LGHNA and YSLEER. There are 15 residues in the CDR3. As DNA, the CDR3 is TGCGCCAGCAGCCAAGATCTGGACAGGGGAAGGGGCTACACCTTC. It codes for CASSQDLDRGRGYTF.

This chain uses TRBV6-5 with TRBJ2-3; 9 nucleotides line up with TRBD1. The CDR3 covers 15 residues. Germline V gene sequence: CDR1 MNHEY, CDR2 SVGAGI. V trimming: 2 bases; J trimming: 6 bases; junction bases outside the gene matches: 6. The chain's CDR3 is CASSYRGTGMDTQYF. CDR3 bases: TGTGCCAGCAGTTACCGGGGGACAGGGATGGATACGCAGTATTTT.

This clonotype was observed a few times. The chain employs TRBV29-1 and TRBJ2-3, with D hard to call. The CDR3 sequence is 14 residues long. The germline V gene encodes CDR1 SQVTM and CDR2 ANQGSEA. The V and J ends lost 3 bases and 8 bases respectively, with 18 bases between them. CDR3 bases: TGCAGCGTTGAGGGTTACCAGGACCACGTTACGCAGTATTTT. Translation gives CSVEGYQDHVTQYF.

V and J are TRBV29-1 and TRBJ1-3; D unclear. V lost 6 bases and J 2 bases, leaving 11 bases between the germline ends. Germline CDR1 SQVTM, CDR2 ANQGSEA. This CDR3 has 13 amino acids. The CDR3: CSVSFGAGNTIYF. CDR3 DNA: TGCAGCGTCTCTTTCGGGGCTGGAAACACCATATATTTT.

The CDR3 loop reads CASTKDPGGSYEQYF. CDR3 sequence (DNA): TGCGCCAGCACCAAGGACCCGGGGGGCTCCTACGAGCAGTACTTC. The V and J genes are TRBV4-1 and TRBJ2-7; TRBD2 matches 7 bases. Germline values: CDR1 MGHRA, CDR2 YSYEKL. The CDR3 is made up of 15 amino acids. The V gene end was trimmed by 7 bases and the J gene end by 0 bases; junction bases not matched to a gene: 9.

This clonotype was counted a few times. The J gene is TRBJ2-1, the V gene TRBV4-2, with 8 bases matching TRBD2. The CDR3 consists of 15 residues. Germline V gene data show CDR1 as LGHNA and CDR2 as YNFKEQ. V trimming: 4 bases; J trimming: 3 bases; junction bases outside the gene matches: 5. The CDR3 bases are TGTGCCAGCAGCCCAATAGCGGGGTTCTACAATGAGCAGTTCTTC. Protein sequence: CASSPIAGFYNEQFF.

In its sample, this clonotype was seen a few times. This sequence joins TRBV7-9 and TRBJ2-7; D gene uncertain. Trimming shortened V by 5 bases and J by 3 bases, and 5 bases separated the two germline ends. Germline assignment: CDR1 SEHNR and CDR2 FQNEAQ (reference sequence). The CDR3 loop spans 11 amino acids. DNA of the CDR3: TGTGCCAGCAGCCAAGACTACGAGCAGTACTTC. It is translated as CASSQDYEQYF.

The chain is built from TRBV9 and TRBJ2-1; D ambiguous. V was pared by 0 bases and J by 4 bases, with 8 bases between. Germline assignment: CDR1 SGDLS and CDR2 YYNGEE. The CDR3 consists of 14 residues. DNA of the CDR3: TGTGCCAGCAGCGTAGGAGACGCTTACAATGAGCAGTTCTTC. Its translation: CASSVGDAYNEQFF.